This TCR beta chain was identified during a study of blood T cell repertoires in COVID-19. Across the study: PBMCs, B-cell-depleted T cells, or T cells were the source of the cDNA or gDNA that made up the material.

Profiling relied on immunoSEQ multiplex PCR, and the TCRdb table lists in-frame clones only, not all of them. This sample yields roughly 200,000 clones, of which around nine tenths are seen a single time; 4% belongs to the top ten. This CDR3 contains 12 residues. The V end lost 0 bases, the J end lost 8 bases, and 8 bases lay between the germline ends. Per germline, CDR1 SGDLS and CDR2 YYNGEE. This sequence joins TRBV9 and TRBJ1-1; a possible D gene is TRBD1 (5 bases). This TCR came from a young woman with acute COVID-19. The specimen was PBMCs or T cells enriched from blood (not recorded which). The CDR3 loop reads CASSVGAGEAFF. The DNA of the CDR3 is TGTGCCAGCAGCGTAGGGGCAGGGGAAGCTTTCTTT.